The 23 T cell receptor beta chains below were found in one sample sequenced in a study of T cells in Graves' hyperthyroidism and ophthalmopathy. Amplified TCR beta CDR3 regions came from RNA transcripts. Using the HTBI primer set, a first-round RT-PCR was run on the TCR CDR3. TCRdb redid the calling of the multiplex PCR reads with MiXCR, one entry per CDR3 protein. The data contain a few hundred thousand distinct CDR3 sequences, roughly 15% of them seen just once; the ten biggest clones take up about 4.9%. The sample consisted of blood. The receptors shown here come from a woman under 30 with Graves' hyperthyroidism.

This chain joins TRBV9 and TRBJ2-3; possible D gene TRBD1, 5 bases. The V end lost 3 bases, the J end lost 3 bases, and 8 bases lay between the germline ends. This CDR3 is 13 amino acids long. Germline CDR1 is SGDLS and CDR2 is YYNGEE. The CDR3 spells CASSARGTDTQYF. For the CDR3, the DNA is TGTGCCAGCAGCGCTAGGGGAACAGATACGCAGTATTTT.

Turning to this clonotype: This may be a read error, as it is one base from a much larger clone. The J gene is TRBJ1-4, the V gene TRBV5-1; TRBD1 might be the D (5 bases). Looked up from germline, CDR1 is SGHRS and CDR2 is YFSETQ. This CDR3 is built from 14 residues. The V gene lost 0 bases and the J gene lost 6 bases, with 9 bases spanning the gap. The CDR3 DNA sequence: TGCGCCAGCAGCTTGGGGGGGTCAGATGAAAAACTGTTTTTT. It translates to CASSLGGSDEKLFF.

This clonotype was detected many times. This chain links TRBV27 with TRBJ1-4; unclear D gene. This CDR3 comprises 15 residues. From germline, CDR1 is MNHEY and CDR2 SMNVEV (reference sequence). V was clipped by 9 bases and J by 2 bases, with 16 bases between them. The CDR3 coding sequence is TGTGCCAGTGCTACTATGACGGCGACTAATGAAAAACTGTTTTTT. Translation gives CASATMTATNEKLFF.

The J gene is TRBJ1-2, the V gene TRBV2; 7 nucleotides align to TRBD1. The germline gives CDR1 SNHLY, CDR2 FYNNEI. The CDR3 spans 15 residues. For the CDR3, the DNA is TGTCTCTCCGGGGTACAGGGGCGGACATCAAATGGCTACACCTTC. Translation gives CLSGVQGRTSNGYTF.

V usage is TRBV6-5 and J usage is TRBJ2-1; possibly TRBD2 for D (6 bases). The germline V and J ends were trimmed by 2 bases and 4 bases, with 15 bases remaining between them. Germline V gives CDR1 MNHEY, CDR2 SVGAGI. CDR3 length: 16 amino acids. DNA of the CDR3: TGTGCCAGCAGTTACGGGTGGGGCGCGGGGTACAATGAGCAGTTCTTC. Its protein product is CASSYGWGAGYNEQFF.

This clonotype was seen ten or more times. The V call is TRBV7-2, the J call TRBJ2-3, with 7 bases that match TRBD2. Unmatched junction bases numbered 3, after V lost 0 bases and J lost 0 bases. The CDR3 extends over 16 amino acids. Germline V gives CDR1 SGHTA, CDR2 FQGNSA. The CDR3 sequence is CASSLAGGTSTDTQYF. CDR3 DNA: TGTGCCAGCAGCTTAGCGGGGGGGACTAGCACAGATACGCAGTATTTT. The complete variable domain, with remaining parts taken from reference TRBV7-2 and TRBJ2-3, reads GAGVSQSPSNKVTEKGKDVELRCDPISGHTALYWYRQSLGQGLEFLIYFQGNSAPDKSGLPSDRFSAERTGGSVSTLTIQRTQQEDSAVYLCASSLAGGTSTDTQYFGPGTRLTVL.

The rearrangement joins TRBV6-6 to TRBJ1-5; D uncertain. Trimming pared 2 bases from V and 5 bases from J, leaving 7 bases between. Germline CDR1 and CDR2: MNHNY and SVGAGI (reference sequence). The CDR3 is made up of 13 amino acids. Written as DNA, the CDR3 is TGTGCCAGCAGTTACCAGTGGGATCAGCCCCAGCATTTT. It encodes CASSYQWDQPQHF.

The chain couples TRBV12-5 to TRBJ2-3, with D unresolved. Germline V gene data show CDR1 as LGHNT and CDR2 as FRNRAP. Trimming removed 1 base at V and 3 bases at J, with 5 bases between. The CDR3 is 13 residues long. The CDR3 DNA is TGTGCTAGTGGTTTGGGCAAAACAGATACGCAGTATTTT. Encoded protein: CASGLGKTDTQYF. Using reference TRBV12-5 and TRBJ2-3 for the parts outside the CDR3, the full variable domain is DARVTQTPRHKVTEMGQEVTMRCQPILGHNTVFWYRQTMMQGLELLAYFRNRAPLDDSGMPKDRFSAEMPDATLATLKIQPSEPRDSAVYFCASGLGKTDTQYFGPGTRLTVL.

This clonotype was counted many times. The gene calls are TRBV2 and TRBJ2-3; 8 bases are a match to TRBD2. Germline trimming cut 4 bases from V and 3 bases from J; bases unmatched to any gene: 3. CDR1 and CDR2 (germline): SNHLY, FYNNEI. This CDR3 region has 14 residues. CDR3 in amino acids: CASSASSGTDTQYF. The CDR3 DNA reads TGTGCCAGCAGTGCGTCTAGCGGGACAGATACGCAGTATTTT. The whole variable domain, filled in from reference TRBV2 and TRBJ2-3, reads EPEVTQTPSHQVTQMGQEVILRCVPISNHLYFYWYRQILGQKVEFLVSFYNNEISEKSEIFDDQFSVERPDGSNFTLKIRSTKLEDSAMYFCASSASSGTDTQYFGPGTRLTVL.

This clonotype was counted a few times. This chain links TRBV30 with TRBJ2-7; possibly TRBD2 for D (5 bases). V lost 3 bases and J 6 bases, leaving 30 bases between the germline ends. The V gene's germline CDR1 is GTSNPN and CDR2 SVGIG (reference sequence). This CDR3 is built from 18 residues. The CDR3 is CAWSEPIYPRGPAGEQYF. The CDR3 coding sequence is TGTGCCTGGAGCGAACCCATATACCCCCGAGGGCCGGCGGGCGAGCAGTACTTC.

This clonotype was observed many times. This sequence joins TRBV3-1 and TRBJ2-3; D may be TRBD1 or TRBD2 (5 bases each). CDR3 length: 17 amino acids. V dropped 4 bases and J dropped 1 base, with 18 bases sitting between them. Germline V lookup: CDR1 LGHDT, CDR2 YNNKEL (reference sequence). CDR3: CASSPAGRPGGTDTQYF. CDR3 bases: TGTGCCAGCAGCCCGGCAGGGCGCCCCGGGGGCACAGATACGCAGTATTTT.

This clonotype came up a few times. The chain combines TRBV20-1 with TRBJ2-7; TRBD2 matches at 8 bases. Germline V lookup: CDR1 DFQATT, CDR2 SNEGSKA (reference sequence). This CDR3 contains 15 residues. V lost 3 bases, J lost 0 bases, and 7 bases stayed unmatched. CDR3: CSASSSGRLSYEQYF. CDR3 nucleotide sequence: TGCAGTGCTAGTTCTAGCGGGCGGCTCTCCTACGAGCAGTACTTC.

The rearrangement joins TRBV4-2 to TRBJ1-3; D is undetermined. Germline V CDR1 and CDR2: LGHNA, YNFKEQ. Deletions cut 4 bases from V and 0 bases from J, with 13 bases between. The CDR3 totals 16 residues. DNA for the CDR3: TGTGCCAGCAGCCCTCTTATCGGAAGCTCTGGAAACACCATATATTTT. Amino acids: CASSPLIGSSGNTIYF.

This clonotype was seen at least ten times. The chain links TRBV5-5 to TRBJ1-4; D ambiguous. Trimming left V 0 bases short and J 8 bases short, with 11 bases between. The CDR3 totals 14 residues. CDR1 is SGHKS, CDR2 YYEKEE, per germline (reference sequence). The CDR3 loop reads CASSLVGRSEKLFF. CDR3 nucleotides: TGTGCCAGCAGCTTGGTTGGGCGCTCGGAAAAACTGTTTTTT.

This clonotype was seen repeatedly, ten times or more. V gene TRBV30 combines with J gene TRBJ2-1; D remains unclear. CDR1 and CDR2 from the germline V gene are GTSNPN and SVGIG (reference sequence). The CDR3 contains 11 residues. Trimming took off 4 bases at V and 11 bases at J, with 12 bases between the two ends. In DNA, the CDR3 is TGTGCCTGGAATGACATAACAAAGCAGTTCTTC. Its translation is CAWNDITKQFF.

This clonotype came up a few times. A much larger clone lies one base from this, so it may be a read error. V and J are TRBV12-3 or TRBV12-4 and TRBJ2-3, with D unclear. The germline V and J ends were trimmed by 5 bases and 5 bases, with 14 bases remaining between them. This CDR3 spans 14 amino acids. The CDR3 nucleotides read TGTGCCAGCAGTACGGACGGCCGAGGAGATACGCAGTATTTT. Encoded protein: CASSTDGRGDTQYF.

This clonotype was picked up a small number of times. This CDR3 is CSARDWAGKETQYF. CDR3 nucleotide sequence: TGCAGTGCTAGAGATTGGGCAGGGAAAGAGACCCAGTACTTC. The chain is built from TRBV20-1 and TRBJ2-5, with D perhaps TRBD1 (5 bases). There are 14 residues in the CDR3. Trimming removed 0 bases from V and 3 bases from J, with 11 bases in between. Germline V gene sequence: CDR1 DFQATT, CDR2 SNEGSKA (reference sequence).

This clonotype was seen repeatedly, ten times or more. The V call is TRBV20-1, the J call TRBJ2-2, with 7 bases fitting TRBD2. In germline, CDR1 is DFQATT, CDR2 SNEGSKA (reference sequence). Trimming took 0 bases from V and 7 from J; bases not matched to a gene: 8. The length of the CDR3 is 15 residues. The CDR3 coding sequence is TGCAGTGCTAGAGACCTCACTAGCGACCACGGGGAGCTGTTTTTT. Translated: CSARDLTSDHGELFF.

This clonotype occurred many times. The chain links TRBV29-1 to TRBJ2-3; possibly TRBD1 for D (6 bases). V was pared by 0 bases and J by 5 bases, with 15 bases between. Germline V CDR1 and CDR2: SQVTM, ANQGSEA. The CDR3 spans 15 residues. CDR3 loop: CSVEDGDKDRDTQYF. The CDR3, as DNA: TGCAGCGTTGAAGATGGGGACAAGGACCGAGATACGCAGTATTTT.

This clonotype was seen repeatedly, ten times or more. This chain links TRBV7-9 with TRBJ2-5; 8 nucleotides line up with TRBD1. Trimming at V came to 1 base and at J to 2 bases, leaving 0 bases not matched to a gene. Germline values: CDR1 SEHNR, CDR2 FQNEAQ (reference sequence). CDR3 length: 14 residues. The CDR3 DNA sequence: TGTGCCAGCAGCTTAGACAGGGGGCAAGAGACCCAGTACTTC. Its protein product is CASSLDRGQETQYF.

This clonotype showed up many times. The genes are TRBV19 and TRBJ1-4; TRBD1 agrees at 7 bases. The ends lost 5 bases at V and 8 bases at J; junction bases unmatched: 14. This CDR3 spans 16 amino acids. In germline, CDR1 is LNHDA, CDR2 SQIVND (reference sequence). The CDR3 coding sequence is TGTGCCAGTAGTGGGCCGACAGGGACATTGGGCGAAAAACTGTTTTTT. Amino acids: CASSGPTGTLGEKLFF. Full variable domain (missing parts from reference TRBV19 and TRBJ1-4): DGGITQSPKYLFRKEGQNVTLSCEQNLNHDAMYWYRQDPGQGLRLIYYSQIVNDFQKGDIAEGYSVSREKKESFPLTVTSAQKNPTAFYLCASSGPTGTLGEKLFFGSGTQLSVL.

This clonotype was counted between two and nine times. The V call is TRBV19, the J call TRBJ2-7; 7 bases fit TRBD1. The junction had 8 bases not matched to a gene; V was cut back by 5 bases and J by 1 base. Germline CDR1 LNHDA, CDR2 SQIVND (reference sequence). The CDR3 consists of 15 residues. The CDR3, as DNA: TGTGCCAGTAGTTTAATCCGGGACAGATCCTACGAGCAGTACTTC. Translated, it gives CASSLIRDRSYEQYF.

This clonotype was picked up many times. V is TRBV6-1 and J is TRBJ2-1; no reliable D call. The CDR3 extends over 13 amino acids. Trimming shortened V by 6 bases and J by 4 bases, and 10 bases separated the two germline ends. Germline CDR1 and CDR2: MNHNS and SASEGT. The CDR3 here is CASSNGIYNEQFF. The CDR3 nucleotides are TGTGCCAGCAGCAACGGCATTTACAATGAGCAGTTCTTC.